These 12 T cell receptor beta chains share one sample of origin, sequenced in a study of blood T cell repertoires in COVID-19 (dated by TCRdb to 2018 to 2020). Library creation used the immunoSEQ multiplex PCR assay. TCRdb carries this immuneACCESS record with in-frame sequences only. Its versions omit some clonotypes, under half of them owing to an unresolved V gene in the studies checked, with the rest unexplained. The sample includes 85,000 to 110,000 clones, with about 87% observed a single time. The top ten clonotypes cover 10% to 15% of the sample. Sequenced sample: peripheral blood. The receptors were gathered from a human donor in a cohort sampled during active or convalescent COVID-19.

The rearrangement uses TRBV4-3 and TRBJ2-5, with 13 bases lining up with TRBD2. The germline CDR1 and CDR2 sequences are LGHNA and YSLEER. Trimming cost V 1 base and J 1 base; bases outside gene matches: 12. This CDR3 has 20 residues. CDR3 amino acids: CASSQGLAGGQAILQETQYF. CDR3 DNA: TGCGCCAGCAGCCAAGGACTAGCGGGGGGACAGGCGATACTCCAAGAGACCCAGTACTTC.

The chain employs TRBV6-1 and TRBJ1-4; TRBD1 aligns across 8 bases. The CDR3 is made up of 17 amino acids. V trimming: 2 bases; J trimming: 6 bases; junction bases outside the gene matches: 11. Germline values: CDR1 MNHNS, CDR2 SASEGT. The CDR3 nucleotides read TGTGCCAGCAGTGAACCCCGCGGCAGGGGGCGATATGAAAAACTGTTTTTT. Translation gives CASSEPRGRGRYEKLFF.

This chain joins TRBV18 and TRBJ2-7; the match to TRBD1 covers 7 bases. Trimming removed 5 bases from V and 2 bases from J; junction bases left unmatched: 6. Germline V gives CDR1 KGHSH, CDR2 LQKENI. CDR3 size: 14 residues. CDR3 DNA sequence: TGTGCCAGCTCAGCGCGACAGGGTGCCTACGAGCAGTACTTC. Its protein product is CASSARQGAYEQYF.

The V call is TRBV7-9, the J call TRBJ1-1, with D hard to call. The germline gives CDR1 SEHNR, CDR2 FQNEAQ (reference sequence). This CDR3 has 14 amino acids. V gave up 3 bases and J gave up 6 bases, with 14 bases separating them. For the CDR3, the DNA is TGTGCCAGCAGCTTTTTCACGGCTAGTGCTGAAGCTTTCTTT. Protein product: CASSFFTASAEAFF.

The chain couples TRBV7-6 to TRBJ1-5; the D gene is possibly TRBD1 (5 bases). Germline values: CDR1 SGHVS, CDR2 FNYEAQ. V shed 5 bases and J shed 3 bases, with 17 bases lying between them. CDR3 length equals 16 residues. CDR3 loop: CASSPGRGDLNQPQHF. The CDR3 nucleotides read TGTGCCAGCAGCCCCGGTCGGGGGGACCTCAATCAGCCCCAGCATTTT.

CDR3 in amino acids: CASSTYRDSGQTEQYF. DNA for the CDR3: TGTGCCAGCAGCACTTACCGGGACTCCGGTCAGACCGAGCAGTACTTC. The V and J genes are TRBV21-1 and TRBJ2-7; the table's D call, TRBD2, was not checked against the DNA. TRBV21-1 is a pseudogene locus. The CDR3 extends over 16 amino acids.

The CDR3 sequence is CASSQQGVPPQHF. The DNA of the CDR3 is TGTGCCAGCAGCCAACAGGGGGTACCGCCCCAGCATTTT. The J gene is TRBJ1-5, the V gene TRBV5-4; 8 nucleotides match TRBD1. Germline CDR1 SGHNT, CDR2 YYREEE (reference sequence). The CDR3 loop spans 13 amino acids. The ends lost 4 bases at V and 9 bases at J; junction bases unmatched: 6.

V usage is TRBV2 and J usage is TRBJ1-4; D unclear. Deletions cut 4 bases from V and 4 bases from J, with 10 bases between. Germline V gene lookup returns CDR1 SNHLY and CDR2 FYNNEI. This CDR3 has 14 amino acids. CDR3 sequence: CASSAARFNEKLFF. CDR3 DNA sequence: TGTGCCAGCAGTGCCGCCAGGTTTAATGAAAAACTGTTTTTT.

This clone was counted between two and nine times. The chain links TRBV5-1 to TRBJ1-2; a weak D match, TRBD1 (6 bases). The V and J ends lost 4 bases and 7 bases respectively, with 11 bases between them. CDR1 is SGHRS and CDR2 is YFSETQ in the germline V gene. The CDR3 length is 12 residues. Here the CDR3 DNA reads TGCGCCAGCAGCATTACAGGGTTTGGCTACACCTTC. Translated: CASSITGFGYTF.

V and J are TRBV11-2 and TRBJ2-3, with a weak D call TRBD2 (5 bases). This CDR3 region has 16 residues. Germline-derived CDR1 and CDR2 are SGHAT and FQNNGV. V lost 5 bases and J lost 0, with 15 bases in between. This CDR3 is CASSKGGGVSTDTQYF. The DNA for the CDR3 is TGTGCCAGCAGCAAAGGAGGTGGCGTGAGCACAGATACGCAGTATTTT. The full variable domain, completed using reference TRBV11-2 and TRBJ2-3, is EAGVAQSPRYKIIEKRQSVAFWCNPISGHATLYWYQQILGQGPKLLIQFQNNGVVDDSQLPKDRFSAERLKGVDSTLKIQPAKLEDSAVYLCASSKGGGVSTDTQYFGPGTRLTVL.

The chain combines TRBV6-5 with TRBJ1-1; perhaps TRBD1 as D (6 bases). V lost 6 bases and J 7 bases, leaving 18 bases between the germline ends. CDR1 MNHEY and CDR2 SVGAGI come from the germline V gene. The CDR3 is 14 residues long. The chain's CDR3 is CASSPGQKRGEAFF. The DNA of the CDR3 is TGTGCCAGCAGCCCCGGACAGAAAAGGGGTGAAGCTTTCTTT.

The J gene is TRBJ2-3, the V gene TRBV11-3; tentatively, D is TRBD1 (5 bases). The CDR3 is 12 amino acids. Germline V gene sequence: CDR1 SGHNT, CDR2 YENEEA. Deletions cut 5 bases from V and 6 bases from J, with 9 bases between. The CDR3, as DNA: TGTGCCAGCAGCGGCAGGGCGGATACGCAGTATTTT. This encodes CASSGRADTQYF.